Listed below are T cell receptor beta chains from one sample, sequenced in a study of post-analysis software for immune sequencing data. In TCRdb, the PCR reads were re-called with MiXCR into one record per CDR3 protein. This table holds around 710,000 distinct CDR3 sequences, just over 45% found once. The sequencing input was blood. These receptors all come from a girl between 5 and 17 years old with multiple sclerosis. CDR3s include the opening cysteine and the closing phenylalanine or tryptophan. A D gene is named only where the DNA matches it firmly. Clone size is not always given. Where it is, it says once, few, many or a class for expanded clones.

d_call j_call v_call clone_size cdr3_nt cdr3_aa
TRBD2 TRBJ2-7 TRBV7-9 few TGTGCCAGCAGCTTAGCCACTAGCGCACGTTCCTACGAGCAGTACTTC CASSLATSARSYEQYF
TRBD2 TRBJ2-7 TRBV12-3/TRBV12-4 . TGTGCCAGCAGTCCTAGCGGGTACAACTACGAGCAGTACTTC CASSPSGYNYEQYF
. TRBJ2-7 TRBV29-1 . TGCAGCGTCGCGGCGGGGCCCTACAATGAGCAGTACTTC CSVAAGPYNEQYF
. TRBJ2-7 TRBV6-5 . TGTGCCAGCAGTTATAACGGTGGGGGTATCTACGAGCAGTACTTC CASSYNGGGIYEQYF
TRBD1 TRBJ2-3 TRBV12-3/TRBV12-4 few TGTGCCAGCAGCCCGACAGGGGTGAGCACAGATACGCAGTATTTT CASSPTGVSTDTQYF
. TRBJ2-5 TRBV7-9 . TGTGCCAGCAGCCCCCAGGTCGCCCAAGAGACCCAGTACTTC CASSPQVAQETQYF
. TRBJ2-3 TRBV9 . TGTGCCAGCAGCGTAGAGCAAGGACAGCCCACAGATACGCAGTATTTT CASSVEQGQPTDTQYF
. TRBJ2-7 TRBV27 . TGTGCCAGCAGTCGGTTTAACGAGCAGTACTTC CASSRFNEQYF
TRBD2 TRBJ2-1 TRBV6-2/TRBV6-3 . TGTGCCAGCGGCCTAGCGGGAGGTTTCTCCTACAATGAGCAGTTCTTC CASGLAGGFSYNEQFF
. TRBJ2-1 TRBV7-9 few TGTGCCAGCAGTGGTATCAGGGGAAGCTCCTACAATGAGCAGTTCTTC CASSGIRGSSYNEQFF
TRBD1 TRBJ2-7 TRBV7-9 . TGTGCCAGCAGCCCAGCCGACGGGACAGGGGGCTCCTACGAGCAGTACTTC CASSPADGTGGSYEQYF
TRBD2 TRBJ2-7 TRBV10-3 few TGTGCCATCAGTGAGATAGGGCGGGGGGAGGACGAGCAGTACTTC CAISEIGRGEDEQYF
TRBD2 TRBJ2-1 TRBV6-6 . TGTGCCAGCAGTTACGCACTAGCGGAGGACAATGAGCAGTTCTTC CASSYALAEDNEQFF
. TRBJ1-1 TRBV3-1 . TGTGCCAGCAGCCAAGATGTGAGTATCACTGAAGCTTTCTTT CASSQDVSITEAFF
. TRBJ2-5 TRBV3-1 . TGTGCCAGCAGCCAAAGGGGGGGGACACACCAAGAGACCCACTACTTC CASSQRGGTHQETHYF
TRBD2 TRBJ2-1 TRBV5-1 . TGCGCCAGCACATTCCCGGGACTAGCGGCCGAAGGGAATGAGCAGTTCTTC CASTFPGLAAEGNEQFF
TRBD2 TRBJ2-4 TRBV20-1 . TGCAGTGTTGGGAGGATGAGGCGGGAGGGATTAACCTACAATGAGCAGTACTTC CSVGRMRREGLTYNEQYF
. TRBJ1-2 TRBV6-4 . TGTGCCAGCAGTGACGCGGACCGTGGCCGGGGCGGCTACACCTTC CASSDADRGRGGYTF
TRBD2 TRBJ2-3 TRBV10-3 . TGTGCCATCAGTGTCAAACCACTGAGTCCGGACGGGGGGGCGCAGTATTTT CAISVKPLSPDGGAQYF
TRBD2 TRBJ2-3 TRBV28 . TGTGCCAGCAGTGTTAGCGGGAGAAGCGCAGATACGCAGTATTTT CASSVSGRSADTQYF
. TRBJ2-1 TRBV12-3/TRBV12-4 . TGTGCCAGCAGTTTCGCTAGCGATCCCTCCTACAATGAGCAGTTCTTC CASSFASDPSYNEQFF
TRBD1 TRBJ1-1 TRBV15 . TGTGCCACCAGCAGATACCCGGGACAGGGGAACACTGAAGCTTTCTTT CATSRYPGQGNTEAFF
. TRBJ2-5 TRBV20-1 few TGCAGTGCGGTGGGATCCGGAGAGACCCAGTACTTC CSAVGSGETQYF
. TRBJ2-1 TRBV7-9 . TGTGCCAGCAGCTTAGATCAAGGGTGGAATGAGCAGTTCTTC CASSLDQGWNEQFF
. TRBJ2-1 TRBV27 . TGTGCCAGCAGTCCTACTAGCATCAAAAGGAATGAGCAGTTCTTC CASSPTSIKRNEQFF
. TRBJ1-2 TRBV20-1 . TGCAGTGCTAGTAAGGAGGCGCATGTTAACTATGGCTACACCTTC CSASKEAHVNYGYTF
. TRBJ2-7 TRBV27 . TGTGCCAGCAGTTTATCGAAGACAGCCTACGAGAAGTACTTC CASSLSKTAYEKYF
TRBD2 TRBJ2-7 TRBV12-3/TRBV12-4 . TGTGCCAGCAGTTTTCGCACCGGGCGGGAGTGGAGCGACGAGCAGTACTTC CASSFRTGREWSDEQYF
. TRBJ1-2 TRBV7-2 many TGTGCCAGCACCAAAAGGGCGGGGGCTGCCTATGGCTACACCTTC CASTKRAGAAYGYTF
. TRBJ2-5 TRBV5-1 once TGCGCCAGCAGCTTGGCCCAAGACCAAGAGACCCAGTACTTC CASSLAQDQETQYF
. TRBJ1-2 TRBV7-2 few TGTGCCAGCAGCTTAGCGGGGCAGGGCGTAGCTAACTATGGCTACACCTTC CASSLAGQGVANYGYTF
. TRBJ1-6 TRBV7-9 . TGTGCCAGCAGCCCCCCGGGGGTGATTGTCGACTCACCCCTCCACTTT CASSPPGVIVDSPLHF
. TRBJ1-5 TRBV12-3/TRBV12-4 . TGTGCCAGCAGTTTAGTGGGACCGGGGCAGCCCCAGCATTTT CASSLVGPGQPQHF
TRBD1 TRBJ2-7 TRBV7-2 few TGTGCCAGCAGCTTAGTGCCGACAGGGACCTACGAGCAGTACTTC CASSLVPTGTYEQYF
. TRBJ2-5 TRBV20-1 . TGCAGTGCTAGAGAGAGCGGAGAGACCCAGTACTTC CSARESGETQYF
. TRBJ2-3 TRBV9 few TGTGCCAGCAGCGGGCCCCAGACAGATACGCAGTATTTT CASSGPQTDTQYF
. TRBJ2-7 TRBV7-2 . TGTGCCAGCAGCTTATCCCCAGCGGCAGACAGCTCCTACGAGCAGTACTTC CASSLSPAADSSYEQYF
TRBD2 TRBJ2-3 TRBV5-1 . TGCGCCAGCAGCTTGGACGGGAGGGTTGGTGGTACGCAGTATTTT CASSLDGRVGGTQYF
. TRBJ2-1 TRBV6-5 . TGTGCCAGCAGTTACTCGAATCCCATTTTCTCCTACAATGAGCAGTTCTTC CASSYSNPIFSYNEQFF
. TRBJ2-7 TRBV20-1 . TGCAGTGCTAGAGATCTGGGCAGGGGGCGCGGGCGGGAGGCCTACGAGCAGTACTTC CSARDLGRGRGREAYEQYF
. TRBJ2-3 TRBV6-6 few TGTGCCAGCAGTCCCCGGTCGGTAGCGGCCTTGGGGGATACGCAGTATTTT CASSPRSVAALGDTQYF
TRBD2 TRBJ2-1 TRBV10-3 . TGTGCCATCAGTGGTGGGAGCGGGAGCTCCTACAATGAGCAGTTCTTC CAISGGSGSSYNEQFF
. TRBJ1-2 TRBV29-1 few TGCAGCGCTGAGGGATTTGGTGGCTACACCTTC CSAEGFGGYTF
. TRBJ2-3 TRBV29-1 few TGCAGCGTTGACCGACTAGACACAGATACGCAGTATTTT CSVDRLDTDTQYF
TRBD2 TRBJ2-5 TRBV4-3 few TGCGCCAGCAGCCAAGAAGTAGCGGGAGGATCAGAGACCCAGTACTTC CASSQEVAGGSETQYF
. TRBJ1-4 TRBV12-3/TRBV12-4 once TGTGCCAGCAGTTCGCCGGGCTATGAAAAACTGTTTTTT CASSSPGYEKLFF
. TRBJ2-5 TRBV12-3/TRBV12-4 . TGTGCCAGCAGTGCCTATGGGACGGCCTTTGAGACCCAGTACTTC CASSAYGTAFETQYF
TRBD1 TRBJ2-1 TRBV25-1 . TGTGCCAGCAGTGAATTTTTCCGGGACAGGCAGTACAATGAGCAGTTCTTC CASSEFFRDRQYNEQFF
. TRBJ2-4 TRBV14 . TGTGCCAGCAGCCAAGATCATGGCGGGATTAAAAACATTCAGTACTTC CASSQDHGGIKNIQYF
TRBD1 TRBJ1-2 TRBV5-1 . TGCGCCAGCAGCTCGGGACAGGGGAATGAGGGGTACGGCTACACCTTC CASSSGQGNEGYGYTF
TRBD2 TRBJ2-5 TRBV7-9 . TGTGCCAGCCTCACCACGGGAGGGCCTCGAGAGACCCAGTACTTC CASLTTGGPRETQYF